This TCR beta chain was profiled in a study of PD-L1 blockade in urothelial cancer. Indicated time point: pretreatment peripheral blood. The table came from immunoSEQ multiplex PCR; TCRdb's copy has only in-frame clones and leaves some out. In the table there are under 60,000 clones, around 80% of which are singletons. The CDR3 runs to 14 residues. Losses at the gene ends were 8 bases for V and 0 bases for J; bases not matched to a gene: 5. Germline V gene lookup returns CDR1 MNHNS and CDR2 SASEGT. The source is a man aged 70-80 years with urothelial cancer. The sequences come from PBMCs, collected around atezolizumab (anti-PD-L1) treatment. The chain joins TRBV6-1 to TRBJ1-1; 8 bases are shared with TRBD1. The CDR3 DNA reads TGTGCCAGCGGGGACAGGAGCATGAACACTGAAGCTTTCTTT. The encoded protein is CASGDRSMNTEAFF.